This is a list of T cell receptor beta chains from one sample in a study of cytomegalovirus exposure and HLA in healthy donors. Assay used: immunoSEQ multiplex PCR; TCRdb lists only in-frame clones, some missing. Found here are approximately 140,000 clones; the top ten clones hold about 2.2%. Sequences were obtained from PBMCs. Receptor source: a woman younger than 30 in good health and CMV-seronegative. Each CDR3 is given without its conserved first and last residue.

TRBV6-5,TRBJ1-1,ASRTTQNTEAF
TRBV4-2,TRBJ2-5,ASSQETSGSQLQETQY
TRBV5-1,TRBJ2-1,ASSLAASPEQF
TRBV7-3,TRBJ2-2,ASSFYPGSGELL
TRBV20-1,TRBJ2-5,SASEQKTQY
TRBV25-1,TRBJ1-3,ASSEGRSGNTIY
TRBV9,TRBJ2-1,ASSVLESSDYNEQF
TRBV5-1,TRBJ2-1,ASSLPDSRGEF
TRBV9,TRBJ2-7,ASSVEEGASEQY
TRBV12-5,TRBJ1-4,ASGRYWEGHATNEKLF
TRBV5-6,TRBJ1-2,ASSLSTALSLYGYT
TRBV28,TRBJ2-1,ASSLSQRRGFEGPQNEQF
TRBV7-9,TRBJ2-1,ASRPKLAGAVNEQF
TRBV28,TRBJ1-3,ASSFFSGDSGNTIY
TRBV12-5,TRBJ2-7,ASRMTSGSYEQY
TRBV7-6,TRBJ2-2,ASSPRGQGGAGELF
TRBV7-9,TRBJ2-3,ASSYSIGETDTQY
TRBV6-1,TRBJ1-5,ASSEGTASLFNQPQH
TRBV2,TRBJ2-1,ASGVAGASSYNEQF
TRBV5-1,TRBJ1-1,ASSLQRTGAMNTEAF
TRBV5-1,TRBJ2-3,ASRYRDREFTDTQY
TRBV29-1,TRBJ1-2,SVQSLTGLRAGYT
TRBV10-2,TRBJ2-1,ASSELAGGRSSYNEQF
TRBV6-6,TRBJ1-4,ASSWAEEDEKLF
TRBV14,TRBJ2-7,ASSQGISGTYEQY
TRBV19,TRBJ2-1,ASSFGDFVNNEQF
TRBV2,TRBJ2-1,ASSESSGRQGSSYNEQF
TRBV5-1,TRBJ2-6,ASSLFRGASAGANVLT
TRBV6-5,TRBJ1-2,ASSNTDSYGYT
TRBV7-3,TRBJ2-1,ASSYTGTAGSGQF
TRBV7-8,TRBJ2-3,ASSLDRSSTDTQY
TRBV6-1,TRBJ2-2,ASIDRDSYTGELF
TRBV1,TRBJ2-5,TSSLNPAKEQY
TRBV13,TRBJ1-3,ASSGLTAGNTIY
TRBV6-5,TRBJ2-7,ASSYSPGIRYEQY
TRBV27,TRBJ2-5,ASSFGTSGRKETQY
TRBV9,TRBJ2-1,ASSGVVGGNEQF
TRBV6-1,TRBJ2-5,ASSEVRLAGGQETQY
TRBV28,TRBJ1-4,ASSRQISNEKLF
TRBV2,TRBJ2-1,ASSPQAGLTYNEQF
TRBV9,TRBJ2-2,ASSVEQGRSTGELF
TRBV25-1,TRBJ1-2,ASSEYFQGGSYGYT
TRBV5-6,TRBJ2-1,ASSLVEGLPF
TRBV11-2,TRBJ1-1,ASSLDPQGGRTEAF
TRBV11-3,TRBJ2-1,ASSPRTGATYNEQF